The 10 T cell receptor beta chains reported below all come from one sample, sequenced in a study of T-cell reconstitution after alpha-beta-depleted transplantation in children. Construction of the TCRbeta library involved unique molecular identifiers. TCRdb redid the calling of the PCR reads with MiXCR, one entry per CDR3 protein. This table has hundreds of thousands of distinct CDR3 sequences, about 11% appearing once. The source was PBMCs from the stem cell graft donor, collected from the stem cell graft. These receptors were obtained from a human donor who donated a stem cell graft to a child with acute lymphoblastic leukemia.

This clonotype was seen ten or more times. The V call is TRBV20-1, the J call TRBJ2-3; the match to TRBD1 covers 10 bases. Germline V gene data show CDR1 as DFQATT and CDR2 as SNEGSKA (reference sequence). CDR3 size: 15 residues. With 6 bases clipped from V and 4 bases from J, the junction kept 10 bases outside the gene matches. The CDR3 bases are TGCAGTGCAGGACCGGGACAGGGGTTCGCAGATACGCAGTATTTT. It encodes CSAGPGQGFADTQYF.

This clonotype was recorded many times. V usage is TRBV5-1 and J usage is TRBJ1-4, with a weak D call TRBD1 (5 bases). This CDR3 is built from 15 residues. The V gene lost 0 bases and the J gene lost 1 base, with 7 bases spanning the gap. CDR1 is SGHRS and CDR2 is YFSETQ in the germline V gene. The CDR3, as DNA: TGCGCCAGCAGCTTGGAGGGGAAAACTAATGAAAAACTGTTTTTT. Translated: CASSLEGKTNEKLFF.

In this sample, this clonotype turned up many times. The genes are TRBV9 and TRBJ1-4, with 7 positions matching TRBD1. The V gene end was trimmed by 4 bases and the J gene end by 3 bases; junction bases not matched to a gene: 6. The CDR3 extends over 15 amino acids. CDR1 and CDR2 from the germline V gene are SGDLS and YYNGEE. The CDR3 DNA follows: TGTGCCAGCAGCTCCCGACAGGGTTCTAATGAAAAACTGTTTTTT. It yields the protein CASSSRQGSNEKLFF.

This clonotype was seen repeatedly, ten times or more. The rearrangement joins TRBV4-3 to TRBJ2-1; a weak D match, TRBD2 (6 bases). Trimming shortened V by 1 base and J by 4 bases, and 20 bases separated the two germline ends. Per germline, CDR1 LGHNA and CDR2 YSLEER. This CDR3 has 18 residues. CDR3 nucleotides: TGCGCCAGCAGCCAAGCCGACCTCGGGCTAGCGCTATACAATGAGCAGTTCTTC. Translated, it gives CASSQADLGLALYNEQFF.

This clonotype occurred many times. The chain is built from TRBV20-1 and TRBJ2-1; D gene ambiguous. The CDR3 length is 13 residues. The germline CDR1 and CDR2 sequences are DFQATT and SNEGSKA (reference sequence). V shed 2 bases and J shed 6 bases, with 11 bases lying between them. The CDR3 DNA reads TGCAGTGCTAGATCGCTAGAAGGCAATGAGCAGTTCTTC. It specifies CSARSLEGNEQFF.

Remarks on this clonotype: A read error is possible here, since a much larger clone lies one base away. The chain links TRBV6-2 or TRBV6-3 to TRBJ1-5; possibly TRBD1 for D (5 bases). The germline V gene encodes CDR1 MNHEY and CDR2 SVGEGT. The V end lost 5 bases, the J end lost 15 bases, and 17 bases lay between the germline ends. The CDR3 sequence is 12 residues long. The CDR3 loop is CASSPQGLIWHF. The CDR3 DNA follows: TGTGCCAGCAGTCCCCAGGGACTTATTTGGCATTTT.

This clonotype has at least ten counts. This sequence joins TRBV20-1 and TRBJ1-3; D ambiguous. The CDR3 loop spans 12 amino acids. Germline assignment: CDR1 DFQATT and CDR2 SNEGSKA (reference sequence). V lost 8 bases and J lost 2, with 10 bases in between. The CDR3 loop is CSTFLAGNTIYF. DNA of the CDR3: TGCAGTACCTTTCTCGCTGGAAACACCATATATTTT.

This clonotype was picked up many times. J is TRBJ2-1 and V is TRBV12-3 or TRBV12-4; TRBD2 matches 9 bases. There are 14 residues in the CDR3. The ends lost 6 bases at V and 7 bases at J; junction bases unmatched: 7. The CDR3 DNA reads TGTGCCAGCAGGAGGGCTAGCGGGAAGAATGAGCAGTTCTTC. Its translation: CASRRASGKNEQFF.

Concerning this clonotype itself: With a much larger clone just one base away, this may be a read error. The chain employs TRBV10-3 and TRBJ1-5, with no clear D. Germline V lookup: CDR1 ENHRY, CDR2 SYGVKD. The CDR3 covers 14 residues. The V end lost 6 bases, the J end lost 1 base, and 10 bases lay between the germline ends. The CDR3 reads CAISLDNSNQPQHF. The DNA for the CDR3 is TGTGCCATCAGCCTCGACAACAGCAATCAGCCCCAGCATTTT.

This clonotype was counted many times. This chain joins TRBV5-1 and TRBJ2-7; 7 bases map to TRBD1. The CDR3 is 13 amino acids. Germline V gives CDR1 SGHRS, CDR2 YFSETQ. Germline trimming cut 3 bases from V and 6 bases from J; bases unmatched to any gene: 6. The CDR3 sequence: CASSSDRAGEQYF. CDR3 nucleotides: TGCGCCAGCAGCTCCGACAGGGCCGGCGAGCAGTACTTC.